This T cell receptor beta chain was recovered during a study of T-cell reconstitution after alpha-beta-depleted transplantation in children. A TCRbeta library incorporating unique molecular identifiers was prepared. TCRdb used MiXCR to reprocess the PCR reads, holding one entry per CDR3 protein. The data show roughly 23,000 distinct CDR3 sequences, under 13% seen once. The germline V gene has CDR1 MNHEY and CDR2 SMNVEV (reference sequence). Trimming pared 3 bases from V and 1 base from J, leaving 12 bases between. This CDR3 contains 15 residues. There are many counts of this clonotype. This sequence originates from a human donor who donated a stem cell graft to a child with chronic granulomatous disease. The source was PBMCs from the stem cell graft donor, collected from the stem cell graft. The chain couples TRBV27 to TRBJ1-2, with D tentatively TRBD1 (5 bases). CDR3 in amino acids: CASSFWDGINYGYTF. CDR3 coding DNA: TGTGCCAGCAGTTTCTGGGACGGTATTAACTATGGCTACACCTTC.